This TCR beta chain stems from a study of vaccination effects on CD4 cells after COVID-19. The ViraFEST assay expanded antigen-specific CD4+ T cells with viral peptide pools before sequencing. At the end of about 9 days of culture, CD4+ T cells were isolated. The cohort was immunized with two doses of either the BNT162b2 or mRNA-1273 vaccine. About this clone: Its antigen is unknown.

Sequenced by immunoSEQ multiplex PCR; TCRdb stores in-frame clones only, minus some. The sample holds roughly 23,000 clones; 65% to 80% are singletons and the top ten take about a tenth. The germline V gene has CDR1 MGHRA and CDR2 YSYEKL. V shed 1 base and J shed 5 bases, with 11 bases lying between them. The CDR3 has 14 residues. Sequencing was performed on CD4+ T cells from PBMCs cultured with HCoV-NL63 spike peptides, taken after COVID-19 vaccination. The chain combines TRBV4-1 with TRBJ1-2; unclear D gene. The clonotype was recovered from a human donor who received a COVID-19 vaccine. CDR3 in DNA: TGCGCCAGCAGCCAAGTGTCTGTAGGGTATGGCTACACCTTC. Its translation is CASSQVSVGYGYTF.